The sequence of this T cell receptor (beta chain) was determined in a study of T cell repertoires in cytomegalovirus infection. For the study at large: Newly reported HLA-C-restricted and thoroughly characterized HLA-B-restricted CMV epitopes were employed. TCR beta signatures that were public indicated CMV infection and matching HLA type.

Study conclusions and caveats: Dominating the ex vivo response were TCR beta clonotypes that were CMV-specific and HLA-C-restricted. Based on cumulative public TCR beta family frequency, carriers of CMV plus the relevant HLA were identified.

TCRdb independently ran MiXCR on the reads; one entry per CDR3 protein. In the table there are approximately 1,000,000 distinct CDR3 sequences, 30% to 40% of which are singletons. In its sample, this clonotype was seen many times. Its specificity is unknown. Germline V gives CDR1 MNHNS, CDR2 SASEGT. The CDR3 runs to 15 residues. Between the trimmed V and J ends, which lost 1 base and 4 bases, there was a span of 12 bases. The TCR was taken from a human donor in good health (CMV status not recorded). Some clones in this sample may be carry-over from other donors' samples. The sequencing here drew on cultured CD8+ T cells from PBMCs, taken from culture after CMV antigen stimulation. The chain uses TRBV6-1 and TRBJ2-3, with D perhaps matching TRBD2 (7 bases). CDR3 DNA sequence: TGTGCCAGCAGTGAAGTAGGGGGGGCTGCAGATACGCAGTATTTT. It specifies CASSEVGGAADTQYF.